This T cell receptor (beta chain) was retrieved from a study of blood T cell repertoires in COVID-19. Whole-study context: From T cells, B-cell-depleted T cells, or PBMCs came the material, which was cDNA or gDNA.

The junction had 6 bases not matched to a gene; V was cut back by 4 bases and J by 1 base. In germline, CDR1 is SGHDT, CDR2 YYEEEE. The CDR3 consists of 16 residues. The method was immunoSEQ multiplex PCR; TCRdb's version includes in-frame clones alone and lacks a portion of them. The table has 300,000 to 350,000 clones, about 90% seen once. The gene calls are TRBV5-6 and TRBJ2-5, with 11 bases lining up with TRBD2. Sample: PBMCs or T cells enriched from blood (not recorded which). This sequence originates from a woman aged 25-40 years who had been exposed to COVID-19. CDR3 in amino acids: CASSQGLAASQETQYF. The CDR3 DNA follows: TGTGCCAGCAGCCAGGGACTAGCGGCGAGCCAAGAGACCCAGTACTTC.